These T cell receptor beta chains were read from a single sample in a study of blood T cell repertoires in COVID-19. TCRdb's table, derived via immunoSEQ multiplex PCR, lists solely in-frame clones and lacks some. The sample contains fewer than 350,000 clones, around nine tenths of which appear only once. The sequenced material came from PBMCs or T cells enriched from blood (not recorded which). The source is a man aged 55 to 69 who had recovered from COVID-19. The CDR3 runs from the conserved cysteine through the conserved F or W. Fields, in order: CDR3 length, clone size, V gene, D gene, J gene, CDR3 DNA, CDR3 protein. The D gene is left open where the match is weak. Clone size, where shown, is once, few, many, or a class for clones that have expanded.

cdr3_length: 17
clone_size: .
v_call: TRBV6-6
d_call: .
j_call: TRBJ1-1
cdr3_nt: TGTGCCAGCAGTCCCCAGCCACAGACCTTAAGGAACACTGAAGCTTTCTTT
cdr3_aa: CASSPQPQTLRNTEAFF

cdr3_length: 15
clone_size: .
v_call: TRBV9
d_call: .
j_call: TRBJ1-2
cdr3_nt: TGTGCCAGCAGCGGGCAGGGAGGTGGGGGCTATGGCTACACCTTC
cdr3_aa: CASSGQGGGGYGYTF

cdr3_length: 15
clone_size: .
v_call: TRBV27
d_call: TRBD2
j_call: TRBJ2-1
cdr3_nt: TGTGCCAGCAGTCTTAGCGGGCGATATGGGAATGAGCAGTTCTTC
cdr3_aa: CASSLSGRYGNEQFF

cdr3_length: 14
clone_size: .
v_call: TRBV30
d_call: TRBD1
j_call: TRBJ1-1
cdr3_nt: TGTGCCTGGAACCTGGGACAGGTGAACACTGAAGCTTTCTTT
cdr3_aa: CAWNLGQVNTEAFF

cdr3_length: 15
clone_size: few
v_call: TRBV28
d_call: .
j_call: TRBJ1-3
cdr3_nt: TGTGCCAGCAGTCCCGCCGGGATGGGTGGAAACACCATATATTTT
cdr3_aa: CASSPAGMGGNTIYF

cdr3_length: 16
clone_size: .
v_call: TRBV24-1
d_call: TRBD2
j_call: TRBJ2-1
cdr3_nt: TGTGCCACCAGTGACCTACTACGGACTAGCCTCCAAGAGCAGTTCTTC
cdr3_aa: CATSDLLRTSLQEQFF

cdr3_length: 13
clone_size: .
v_call: TRBV5-4
d_call: TRBD2
j_call: TRBJ2-7
cdr3_nt: TGTGCCAGCCGGGGCGGGAGGGCCTACGAGCAGTACTTC
cdr3_aa: CASRGGRAYEQYF

cdr3_length: 13
clone_size: .
v_call: TRBV6-1
d_call: TRBD1
j_call: TRBJ1-2
cdr3_nt: TGTGCCAGCAGACGGGACAGAGCCTATGGCTACACCTTC
cdr3_aa: CASRRDRAYGYTF

cdr3_length: 18
clone_size: .
v_call: TRBV5-8
d_call: .
j_call: TRBJ1-4
cdr3_nt: TGTGCCAGCAGCCTGGCGAGGGTGTTAGTCGCAACTAATGAAAAACTGTTTTTT
cdr3_aa: CASSLARVLVATNEKLFF

cdr3_length: 15
clone_size: .
v_call: TRBV5-4
d_call: TRBD1
j_call: TRBJ2-3
cdr3_nt: TGTGCCAGCAGCTCCCCGACAGGGTCGGGAGATACGCAGTATTTT
cdr3_aa: CASSSPTGSGDTQYF

cdr3_length: 13
clone_size: .
v_call: TRBV6-5
d_call: .
j_call: TRBJ1-1
cdr3_nt: TGTGCCAGCAGGGACAGTGGGAACACTGAAGCTTTCTTT
cdr3_aa: CASRDSGNTEAFF

cdr3_length: 16
clone_size: once
v_call: TRBV14
d_call: .
j_call: TRBJ2-1
cdr3_nt: TGTGCCAGCAGCCTGCAAAATTTACTCCAGGGAATTGAGCAGTTCTTC
cdr3_aa: CASSLQNLLQGIEQFF

cdr3_length: 15
clone_size: .
v_call: TRBV5-1
d_call: .
j_call: TRBJ1-6
cdr3_nt: TGCGCCAGCAGCTTTGCAGGGGAAGGTAATTCACCCCTCCACTTT
cdr3_aa: CASSFAGEGNSPLHF

cdr3_length: 15
clone_size: .
v_call: TRBV10-2
d_call: TRBD1
j_call: TRBJ1-2
cdr3_nt: TGCGCCAGCAGAGAGGGACAGGGGAATAACTATGGCTACACCTTC
cdr3_aa: CASREGQGNNYGYTF